This is a list of T cell receptor beta chains from one sample in a study of blood T cell repertoires in COVID-19. Produced via immunoSEQ multiplex PCR; TCRdb's table is partial and in-frame only. This sample has about 190,000 clones; roughly 84% occur once, and the top ten carry 5.5% to 7%. The specimen was peripheral blood. The receptors were sampled from a woman between 35 and 50 years old who had recovered from COVID-19. Each CDR3 is given with its conserved first and last residue. A D gene is named only where the DNA matches it firmly. Only part of the rows carry a size: once, few, many, or a class if the clone is expanded.

d_gene: -; abundance: -; v_gene: TRBV9; j_gene: TRBJ1-5; CDR3nt: TGTGCCAGCAGCCCCCGTCGGCCCCAGCATTTT; CDR3aa: CASSPRRPQHF
d_gene: -; abundance: -; v_gene: TRBV6-5; j_gene: TRBJ2-3; CDR3nt: TGTGCCAGCAGTCGCAGGGGTGGGACAGATACGCAGTATTTT; CDR3aa: CASSRRGGTDTQYF
d_gene: -; abundance: -; v_gene: TRBV27; j_gene: TRBJ1-2; CDR3nt: TGTGCCAGCAGTTTATCGGGGCAGTATGGCTACACCTTC; CDR3aa: CASSLSGQYGYTF
d_gene: -; abundance: once; v_gene: TRBV6-5; j_gene: TRBJ2-1; CDR3nt: TGTGCCAGCAGTTACTCTGCGGACTCCTACAATGAGCAGTTCTTC; CDR3aa: CASSYSADSYNEQFF
d_gene: -; abundance: -; v_gene: TRBV5-8; j_gene: TRBJ1-3; CDR3nt: TGTGCCAGCAGCTTGACTACGAAATCTGGAAACACCATATATTTT; CDR3aa: CASSLTTKSGNTIYF
d_gene: -; abundance: -; v_gene: TRBV6-5; j_gene: TRBJ2-7; CDR3nt: TGTGCCAGCAGTTACCTGGAGTCCTACGAGCAGTACTTC; CDR3aa: CASSYLESYEQYF
d_gene: TRBD2; abundance: -; v_gene: TRBV7-3; j_gene: TRBJ2-2; CDR3nt: TGTGCCAGCAGCTTAGGGGAGGGCAGGCTTGGGGAGCTGTTTTTT; CDR3aa: CASSLGEGRLGELFF
d_gene: -; abundance: -; v_gene: TRBV11-2; j_gene: TRBJ2-1; CDR3nt: TGTGCCACCTACGGGTCCACCGGTGAGCAGTTCTTC; CDR3aa: CATYGSTGEQFF
d_gene: TRBD1; abundance: -; v_gene: TRBV5-5; j_gene: TRBJ2-7; CDR3nt: TGTGCCAGCAGCTCGGGACAGGGAAACGCCTACGAGCAGTACTTC; CDR3aa: CASSSGQGNAYEQYF
d_gene: -; abundance: once; v_gene: TRBV7-2; j_gene: TRBJ2-7; CDR3nt: TGTGCCAGCAGCTTAGACACGACCTACGAGCAGTACTTC; CDR3aa: CASSLDTTYEQYF